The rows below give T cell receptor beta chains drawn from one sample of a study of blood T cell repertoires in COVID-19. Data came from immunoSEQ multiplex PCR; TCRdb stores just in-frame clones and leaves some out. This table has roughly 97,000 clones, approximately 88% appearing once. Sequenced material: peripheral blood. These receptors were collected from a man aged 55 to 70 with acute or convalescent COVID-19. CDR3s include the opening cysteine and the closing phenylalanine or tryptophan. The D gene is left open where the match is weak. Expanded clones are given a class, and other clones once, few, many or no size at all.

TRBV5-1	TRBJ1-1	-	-	TGCGCCAGCAGCTTACCGGGGAACACTGAAGCTTTCTTT	CASSLPGNTEAFF
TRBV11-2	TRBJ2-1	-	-	TGTGCCAGCAGCGAACCGGCGGGCGGACCCTCCTACAATGAGCAGTTCTTC	CASSEPAGGPSYNEQFF
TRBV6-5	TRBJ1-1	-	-	TGTGCCAGCAGTCTTCGAGCGGTAGGTGAAGCTTTCTTT	CASSLRAVGEAFF
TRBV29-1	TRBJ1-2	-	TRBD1	TGCAGCGCTGACAGGGGTTATGGCTACACCTTC	CSADRGYGYTF
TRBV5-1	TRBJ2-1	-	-	TGCGCCAGCAGCTTGGGGGGCCAGAGCTCCTACAATGAGCAGTTCTTC	CASSLGGQSSYNEQFF
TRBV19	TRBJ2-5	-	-	TGTGCCAGTAGCACGGACAGAGAAGAGACCCAGTACTTC	CASSTDREETQYF
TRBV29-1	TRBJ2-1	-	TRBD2	TGCAGCGTTGAGGCGGGGGGGTACTACAATGAGCAGTTCTTC	CSVEAGGYYNEQFF
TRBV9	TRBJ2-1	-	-	TGTGCCAGCAGCGTAGCGGGAACGACCTACAATGAGCAGTTCTTC	CASSVAGTTYNEQFF
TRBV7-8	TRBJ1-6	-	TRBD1	TGTGCCAGCAGCTTAAGGGACAGGGGGCCCTCATCCTATAATTCACCCCTCCACTTT	CASSLRDRGPSSYNSPLHF
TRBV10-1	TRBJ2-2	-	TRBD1	TGCGCCAGCAGTGCTCGGACAGGGATGTTCACCGGGGAGCTGTTTTTT	CASSARTGMFTGELFF
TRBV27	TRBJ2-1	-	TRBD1	TGTGCCAGCAGCCCCACTAGATTCGACAGGGGAGGCAATGAGCAGTTCTTC	CASSPTRFDRGGNEQFF
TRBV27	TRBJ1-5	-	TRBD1	TGTGCCAGCAGCTACACCGGGACAGGGGGTTCGCCCCAGCATTTT	CASSYTGTGGSPQHF
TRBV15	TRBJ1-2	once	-	TGTGCCACCAGCAGCCAGGCAACGGCCTATGGCTACACCTTC	CATSSQATAYGYTF
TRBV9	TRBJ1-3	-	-	TGTGCCAGCAGCGTAGCTCTAGGAATTGGAAACACCATATATTTT	CASSVALGIGNTIYF
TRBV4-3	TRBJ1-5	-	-	TGCGCCAGCAGCCGCGGGGTAGTTCAGCCCCAGCATTTT	CASSRGVVQPQHF
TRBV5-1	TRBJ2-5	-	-	TGCGCCAGCAGCTTGCAGCAAGAGACCCAGTACTTC	CASSLQQETQYF
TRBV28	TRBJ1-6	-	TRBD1	TGTGCCAGCAGGACTTTAAACAGGGGTTTCTACTCACCCCTCCACTTT	CASRTLNRGFYSPLHF
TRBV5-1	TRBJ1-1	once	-	TGCGCCAGCAGCTTGGCCGGGATCAACAGAGAAATTGAAGCTTTCTTT	CASSLAGINREIEAFF
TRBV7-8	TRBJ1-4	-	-	TGTGCCAGCCGCCGGGCCATAAATGAAAAACTGTTTTTT	CASRRAINEKLFF
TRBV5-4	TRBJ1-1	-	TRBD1	TGTGCCAGCAGCGGAAACCCGACAGGGGGCATAAACACTGAAGCTTTCTTT	CASSGNPTGGINTEAFF
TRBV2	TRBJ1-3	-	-	TGTGCCAGCAAGCAGGATTTCTCTGGAAACACCATATATTTT	CASKQDFSGNTIYF
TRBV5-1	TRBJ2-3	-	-	TGCGCCAGCAGCTTCCAGGGTAACACAGATACGCAGTATTTT	CASSFQGNTDTQYF
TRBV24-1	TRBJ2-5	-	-	TGTGCCACCAGTGAACTATCAGGGGCCAGACAAGAGACCCAGTACTTC	CATSELSGARQETQYF
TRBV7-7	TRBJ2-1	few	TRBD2	TGTGCTAGCAGCCTACAACTAGCGGGAGAGAGTGAGCAGTTCTTC	CASSLQLAGESEQFF
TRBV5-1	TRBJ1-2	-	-	TGCGCCAGCAGCTTTTCGGGGGAATATGGCTACACCTTC	CASSFSGEYGYTF
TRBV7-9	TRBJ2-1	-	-	TGTGCCAGCAGCGAGAATTACAATGAGCAGTTCTTC	CASSENYNEQFF
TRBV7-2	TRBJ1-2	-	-	TGTGCCAGCAGCTTAGCGTCCACGGGTAACTATGGCTACACCTTC	CASSLASTGNYGYTF
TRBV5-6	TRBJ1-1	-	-	TGTGCCAGCAGCTTGGCCCTACAGCTACCCAACATGAACACTGAAGCTTTCTTT	CASSLALQLPNMNTEAFF
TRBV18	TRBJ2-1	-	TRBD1	TGTGCCAGCTCCAGGACAGGGGTGGTCAATGAGCAGTTCTTC	CASSRTGVVNEQFF
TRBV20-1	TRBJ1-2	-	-	TGCAGTGCGACAAATGGCTATGGCTACACCTTC	CSATNGYGYTF
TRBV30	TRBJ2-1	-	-	TGTGCCTGGAGTCCCCCCACGGATGAGCAGTTCTTC	CAWSPPTDEQFF
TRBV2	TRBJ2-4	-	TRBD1	TGTGCCAGCAGTCCGGGACAGGGAGCCATTCAGTACTTC	CASSPGQGAIQYF
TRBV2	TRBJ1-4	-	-	TGTGCCAGCAGGTGGACAACTACTAATGAAAAACTGTTTTTT	CASRWTTTNEKLFF
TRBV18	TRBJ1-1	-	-	TGTGCCAGCTCACCACCCTCCAGGGCGGAAGCTTTCTTT	CASSPPSRAEAFF
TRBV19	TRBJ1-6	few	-	TGTGCCAGTAGTATGAAAATCGGTCAGGGCGGCTCACCCCTCCACTTT	CASSMKIGQGGSPLHF
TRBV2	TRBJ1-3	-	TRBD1	TGTGCCAGCACCCCAGACAGGGCCGGGGGAAACACCATATATTTT	CASTPDRAGGNTIYF
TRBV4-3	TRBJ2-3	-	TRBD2	TGCGCCAGCAGCCAAGGGAGCGGGAGCGTCGGGACAGATACGCAGTATTTT	CASSQGSGSVGTDTQYF
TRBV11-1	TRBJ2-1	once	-	TGTGCCAGCAGCTTACGAACGGGAGAGGGGGAGCAGTTCTTC	CASSLRTGEGEQFF
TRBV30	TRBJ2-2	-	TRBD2	TGTGCCTGGAGCCCGTGGGCGGGAGGTTACACCGGGGAGCTGTTTTTT	CAWSPWAGGYTGELFF
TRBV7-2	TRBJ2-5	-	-	TGTGCCAGCAGCGCGAGGGTCGGTGACTGGGAGACCCAGTACTTC	CASSARVGDWETQYF
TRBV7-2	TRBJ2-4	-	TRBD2	TGTGCCAGCAGCTCGACTAGCGGCCTAAACATTCAGTACTTC	CASSSTSGLNIQYF
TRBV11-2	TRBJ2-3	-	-	TGTGCCAGCAGCTTAGCCAACACAGATACGCAGTATTTT	CASSLANTDTQYF
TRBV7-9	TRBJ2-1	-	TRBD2	TGTGCCAGCAGCAGTCGAAACCGGCCCTACGGCGGGAGGGCCGCCTACAATGAGCAGTTCTTC	CASSSRNRPYGGRAAYNEQFF
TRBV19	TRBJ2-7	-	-	TGTGCCAGTAGTATAAACAGGGCCACCTACGAGCAGTACTTC	CASSINRATYEQYF
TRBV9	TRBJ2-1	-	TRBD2	TGTGCCAGCAGCCCTAGGACTAGCGGGACTGAGCAGTTCTTC	CASSPRTSGTEQFF
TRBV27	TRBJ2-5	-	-	TGTGCCAGCAGTCTCCCCCCCCCAGAGACCCAGTACTTC	CASSLPPPETQYF
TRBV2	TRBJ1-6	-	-	TGTGCCAGCCGACAGAGCTATAATTCACCCCTCCACTTT	CASRQSYNSPLHF
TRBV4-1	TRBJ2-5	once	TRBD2	TGCGCCAGCAGCTCCCTCCCGGGAGGAGAGACCCAGTACTTC	CASSSLPGGETQYF
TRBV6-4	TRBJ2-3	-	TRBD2	TGTGCCAGCAGTGAGAGGGGACTAGCGGGAGATCGCCTGCAGTATTTT	CASSERGLAGDRLQYF
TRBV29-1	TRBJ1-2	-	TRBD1	TGCAGCGTTGAATCGGACAGGGTTGGCTACACCTTC	CSVESDRVGYTF
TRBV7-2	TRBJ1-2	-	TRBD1	TGTGCCAGCAGTACGGGACAGACTTATGGCTACACCTTC	CASSTGQTYGYTF
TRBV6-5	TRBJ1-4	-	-	TGTGCCAGCGTACGGGGGGCTATAACTAATGAAAAACTGTTTTTT	CASVRGAITNEKLFF
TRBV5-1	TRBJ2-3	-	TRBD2	TGCGCCAGTAGACTAGCGGGAGGATCTAGCACAGATACGCAGTATTTT	CASRLAGGSSTDTQYF
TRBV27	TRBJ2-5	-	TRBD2	TGTGCCAGCAGGGGGAGCGGGAGATCGGAGACCCAGTACTTC	CASRGSGRSETQYF
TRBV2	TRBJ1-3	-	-	TGTGCCAGCACCCAAAACAGGGTTGGAAACACCATATATTTT	CASTQNRVGNTIYF
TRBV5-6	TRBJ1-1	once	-	TGTGCCAGCAGCTTTGACAGGAACACTGAAGCTTTCTTT	CASSFDRNTEAFF
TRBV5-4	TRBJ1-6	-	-	TGTGCCAGCACCGACTACAGGGTTAATTCACCCCTCCACTTT	CASTDYRVNSPLHF
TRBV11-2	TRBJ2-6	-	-	TGTGCCAGCAGCTCAATCCGAGGTGGAGGGGCCAACGTCCTGACTTTC	CASSSIRGGGANVLTF